The clone carrying this T cell receptor (beta chain) was seen a handful of times. Antigen specificity is unknown. This sample stems from a study of T cells after yellow fever vaccination. About the research overall: The SMART-Seq v4 Ultra Low Input method served to prepare the low-cell-number fractions.

Study-wide findings and caveats: Peaking on day 5 versus 15, the secondary response was faster but weaker. Few clonotypes appeared in both CD4 and CD8 compartments. Clones that expanded after primary vaccination mostly reappeared after the booster (nearly 98% CD4, around 87% CD8).

TCRdb redid the calling of the 5' RACE reads with MiXCR, one entry per CDR3 protein. The table lists 450,000 to 550,000 distinct CDR3 sequences, around a fifth of them singletons. CDR3 size: 18 residues. V lost 0 bases to trimming and J lost 2 bases; unmatched junction nucleotides: 5. The germline gives CDR1 SGHRS, CDR2 YFSETQ. The origin of this receptor is a man between 18 and 35 years old who received the YFV17D yellow fever vaccine. The chain couples TRBV5-1 to TRBJ2-1, with 13 bases identical to TRBD2. Source: PBMCs, taken around 3 weeks after the first yellow fever vaccination. The chain's CDR3 is CASSLGTSGGDTYNEQFF. Here the CDR3 DNA reads TGCGCCAGCAGCTTGGGAACTAGCGGGGGGGACACCTACAATGAGCAGTTCTTC.